Below are 23 T cell receptor beta chains sequenced from a single sample in a study of T-cell memory formation after mild COVID-19. TCRdb re-called the 5' RACE reads through MiXCR, storing one row per CDR3 protein. The table has approximately 300,000 distinct CDR3 sequences, approximately 19% seen once. The sample was PBMCs or a T cell subset sorted from them (not recorded which). These receptors were collected from a man in his late teens or twenties who had mild COVID-19 (a few samples of this study predate the infection). Cell type and time point are not known.

This clonotype occurred once. V is TRBV7-2 and J is TRBJ2-1; 10 bases are a match to TRBD1. The junction had 12 bases not matched to a gene; V was cut back by 4 bases and J by 12 bases. Germline-derived CDR1 and CDR2 are SGHTA and FQGNSA. The CDR3 contains 15 residues. The CDR3 nucleotides read TGTGCCAGCAGCTCCTTCCGGGGACAGGGGTACGGGCAGTTCTTC. It specifies CASSSFRGQGYGQFF.

The genes are TRBV6-1 and TRBJ2-5; 8 nucleotides match TRBD2. Germline values: CDR1 MNHNS, CDR2 SASEGT. The CDR3 sequence is 13 residues long. V gave up 6 bases and J gave up 5 bases; unmatched junction bases: 5. CDR3 nucleotides: TGTGCCAGCAGCTGGACTAGCTTGGAGACCCAGTACTTC. It translates to CASSWTSLETQYF.

The CDR3 here is CASSRDRVEEKLFF. CDR3 nucleotides: TGTGCCAGCAGCCGGGACAGGGTGGAGGAAAAACTGTTTTTT. The chain couples TRBV7-8 to TRBJ1-4, with 9 nucleotides matching TRBD1. The CDR3 sequence is 14 residues long. Germline assignment: CDR1 SGHVS and CDR2 FQNEAQ. Trimming at V came to 5 bases and at J to 8 bases, leaving 6 bases not matched to a gene.

This clonotype was seen a handful of times. The genes are TRBV5-1 and TRBJ2-3, with 7 bases fitting TRBD2. The germline CDR1 and CDR2 sequences are SGHRS and YFSETQ. V shed 5 bases, J shed 1 base, and the junction held 10 bases outside the gene matches. The CDR3 is made up of 16 amino acids. CDR3 sequence: CASSFSLGGGTDTQYF. CDR3 DNA: TGCGCCAGCAGTTTCTCCCTTGGGGGGGGCACAGATACGCAGTATTTT.

This chain uses TRBV12-3 or TRBV12-4 with TRBJ2-7; D not resolved. Trimming stripped 3 bases from V and 6 bases from J, with 9 bases between. The CDR3 runs 12 residues. The CDR3: CASSFEFLEQYF. The CDR3, as DNA: TGTGCCAGCAGTTTCGAATTTCTCGAGCAGTACTTC.

This clonotype was counted ten times or more. The chain combines TRBV7-2 with TRBJ2-3; 12 nucleotides align to TRBD2. Germline lookup yields CDR1 SGHTA and CDR2 FQGNSA. V gave up 5 bases and J gave up 4 bases; unmatched junction bases: 7. The CDR3 loop spans 16 amino acids. Here the CDR3 DNA reads TGTGCCAGCAGCCGGACCTCTAGCGGGGGGGCAGATACGCAGTATTTT. This gives the protein CASSRTSSGGADTQYF.

This clonotype came up once. The genes are TRBV20-1 and TRBJ2-2; TRBD1 aligns across 7 bases. The ends lost 1 base at V and 3 bases at J; junction bases unmatched: 5. This CDR3 region has 15 residues. The germline V gene has CDR1 DFQATT and CDR2 SNEGSKA (reference sequence). CDR3 DNA: TGCAGTGCTAGAGCGACAGGGAAAGACACCGGGGAGCTGTTTTTT. Translating it yields CSARATGKDTGELFF.

This clonotype has more than one count but fewer than ten. The chain employs TRBV2 and TRBJ2-3, with D perhaps matching TRBD2 (5 bases). The ends were cut back, 4 bases at V and 5 bases at J, with 13 bases in the middle. CDR3 size: 14 residues. CDR1 SNHLY and CDR2 FYNNEI come from the germline V gene. In DNA, the CDR3 is TGTGCCAGCAGTGCCCACAGCGGAGAAGATACGCAGTATTTT. It specifies CASSAHSGEDTQYF.

The V gene is TRBV4-1, the J gene TRBJ1-1; D gene uncertain. This CDR3 contains 15 residues. V lost 2 bases to trimming and J lost 8 bases, with 18 bases between them. Germline CDR1 MGHRA, CDR2 YSYEKL. The chain's CDR3 is CASSQLGGYEIEAFF. CDR3 nucleotides: TGCGCCAGCAGCCAACTCGGAGGCTATGAAATCGAAGCTTTCTTT.

V and J are TRBV20-1 and TRBJ2-5, with TRBD1 matching over 9 bases. Germline CDR1 is DFQATT and CDR2 is SNEGSKA (reference sequence). The CDR3 is 15 residues long. The trim removed 5 bases at V and 4 bases at J, leaving 11 bases unmatched. The CDR3 loop is CSAEAGTGSVETQYF. The DNA of the CDR3 is TGCAGTGCTGAAGCCGGGACAGGGTCAGTAGAGACCCAGTACTTC.

This clonotype turned up a few times. V usage is TRBV5-1 and J usage is TRBJ1-2, with D unclear. Germline CDR1 and CDR2: SGHRS and YFSETQ. The CDR3 runs 13 residues. The V gene lost 2 bases and the J gene lost 8 bases, with 13 bases spanning the gap. The DNA for the CDR3 is TGCGCCAGCAGCTTCGATCTTTTCTCCGGCTACACCTTC. Translated: CASSFDLFSGYTF.

The V call is TRBV28, the J call TRBJ2-3, with a weak D call TRBD2 (6 bases). The CDR3 contains 16 residues. V lost 1 base to trimming and J lost 2 bases, with 13 bases between them. Per germline, CDR1 MDHEN and CDR2 SYDVKM. CDR3 in DNA: TGTGCCAGCAGTTTATATACGGGAGCTGACACAGATACGCAGTATTTT. It specifies CASSLYTGADTDTQYF.

This clonotype was detected only a few times. The chain is built from TRBV7-2 and TRBJ2-5; 8 nucleotides agree with TRBD2. CDR3 length equals 16 residues. The V gene's germline CDR1 is SGHTA and CDR2 FQGNSA. V lost 1 base and J lost 1; bases outside the gene matches: 5. CDR3 sequence reads: CASSLDRLAGQETQYF. DNA of the CDR3: TGTGCCAGCAGCTTAGATAGGCTAGCGGGCCAAGAGACCCAGTACTTC.

This clonotype was counted only a few times. The chain carries TRBV4-1 and TRBJ2-1; D possibly uses TRBD1 or TRBD2 (5 bases each). The CDR3 consists of 18 residues. CDR1 and CDR2 from the germline V gene are MGHRA and YSYEKL. V gave up 0 bases and J gave up 4 bases, with 19 bases separating them. The CDR3 nucleotides are TGCGCCAGCAGCCAAGATTTTCCCGGGCCGGGGCTTTACAATGAGCAGTTCTTC. It encodes CASSQDFPGPGLYNEQFF.

The V and J genes are TRBV5-1 and TRBJ2-7; D perhaps matches TRBD2 (5 bases). V shed 0 bases and J shed 0 bases, with 10 bases lying between them. Per germline, CDR1 SGHRS and CDR2 YFSETQ. This CDR3 is 15 amino acids long. The CDR3 region is CASSLADYSSYEQYF. CDR3 in DNA: TGCGCCAGCAGCTTGGCCGACTATAGCTCCTACGAGCAGTACTTC. Drawing the rest from reference TRBV5-1 and TRBJ2-7, the complete variable domain is KAGVTQTPRYLIKTRGQQVTLSCSPISGHRSVSWYQQTPGQGLQFLFEYFSETQRNKGNFPGRFSGRQFSNSRSEMNVSTLELGDSALYLCASSLADYSSYEQYFGPGTRLTVT.

V gene TRBV18 combines with J gene TRBJ1-1; 8 bases are shared with TRBD1. After removal of 4 bases from V and 0 bases from J, the junction contained 7 bases not matched to a gene. Germline loops: CDR1 KGHSH, CDR2 LQKENI. This CDR3 is 16 amino acids long. CDR3: CASSRRTGNMNTEAFF. CDR3 coding DNA: TGTGCCAGCTCACGTCGGACAGGGAACATGAACACTGAAGCTTTCTTT.

The chain links TRBV2 to TRBJ2-7; 7 bases line up with TRBD1. The V segment lost 10 bases and the J segment 0 bases; nucleotides outside the gene matches: 12. The CDR3 is 15 amino acids. Germline V gene lookup returns CDR1 SNHLY and CDR2 FYNNEI. CDR3 region: CAIFTTGTSSYEQYV. CDR3 sequence (DNA): TGTGCCATCTTCACGACAGGGACCTCCTCCTACGAGCAGTACGTC.

This clonotype was detected a few times. The chain links TRBV11-2 to TRBJ2-5; 9 bases agree with TRBD1. V shed 5 bases and J 2 bases; nucleotides not matched to a gene: 9. Germline-derived CDR1 and CDR2 are SGHAT and FQNNGV. The CDR3 extends over 16 amino acids. In DNA, the CDR3 is TGTGCCAGCAGCGGAGAAGACAGGGGGTGGCAAGAGACCCAGTACTTC. Translating gives CASSGEDRGWQETQYF.

J is TRBJ1-2 and V is TRBV5-5, with D unclear. V lost 2 bases to trimming and J lost 6 bases, with 14 bases between them. This CDR3 has 14 residues. Germline CDR1 SGHKS, CDR2 YYEKEE (reference sequence). Here the CDR3 reads CASSFRWRDNGYTF. Written as DNA, the CDR3 is TGTGCCAGCAGCTTTAGGTGGAGGGATAATGGCTACACCTTC. Looking up the rest from reference TRBV5-5 and TRBJ1-2 gives the full variable domain: DAGVTQSPTHLIKTRGQQVTLRCSPISGHKSVSWYQQVLGQGPQFIFQYYEKEERGRGNFPDRFSARQFPNYSSELNVNALLLGDSALYLCASSFRWRDNGYTFGSGTRLTVV.

The chain has TRBV5-1 and TRBJ1-1; D is ambiguous. From germline, CDR1 is SGHRS and CDR2 YFSETQ. CDR3 length: 14 amino acids. The DNA for the CDR3 is TGCGCGACCGCCTCTATGTCAAGGAACACTGAAGCTTTCTTT. Its translation is CATASMSRNTEAFF.

This chain links TRBV5-1 with TRBJ2-3; 11 nucleotides align to TRBD2. J gave up 0 bases and V 0 bases, and 3 bases lay outside the gene matches. CDR3 size: 17 residues. Germline CDR1 is SGHRS and CDR2 is YFSETQ. CDR3 sequence: CASSLGLAGGSTDTQYF. The DNA for the CDR3 is TGCGCCAGCAGCTTGGGTCTAGCGGGGGGAAGCACAGATACGCAGTATTTT.

This clonotype showed up many times. The CDR3, as DNA: TGTGCCAGTACTTCGCGGGGGGCCGACACCGGGGAGCTGTTTTTT. Encoded protein: CASTSRGADTGELFF. The V call is TRBV19, the J call TRBJ2-2; 8 bases fit TRBD2. J lost 3 bases, V lost 7 bases, and 7 bases had no gene match. Germline assignment: CDR1 LNHDA and CDR2 SQIVND (reference sequence). The length of the CDR3 is 15 residues. The full variable domain, in which reference TRBV19 and TRBJ2-2 provide the parts outside the CDR3, is DGGITQSPKYLFRKEGQNVTLSCEQNLNHDAMYWYRQDPGQGLRLIYYSQIVNDFQKGDIAEGYSVSREKKESFPLTVTSAQKNPTAFYLCASTSRGADTGELFFGEGSRLTVL.

The V gene is TRBV5-1, the J gene TRBJ1-2; 8 nucleotides line up with TRBD1. The CDR3 is made up of 16 amino acids. Unmatched junction bases numbered 9, after V lost 3 bases and J lost 2 bases. Germline values: CDR1 SGHRS, CDR2 YFSETQ. The CDR3, as DNA: TGCGCCAGCAGCTCTCAGACAGGGGCCGCGAACTATGGCTACACCTTC. It translates to CASSSQTGAANYGYTF.